Presented here are 11 T cell receptor beta chains from one specimen sequenced in a study of blood T cell repertoires in COVID-19. The data were produced by immunoSEQ multiplex PCR, yet TCRdb's version contains in-frame clones alone and is incomplete. The data hold 70,000 to 90,000 clones, with about four fifths observed a single time. The sequenced sample consisted of peripheral blood. The origin of the receptors is a human donor in a cohort sampled during active COVID-19.

This chain uses TRBV7-6 with TRBJ2-3, with 14 bases that match TRBD2. J gave up 1 base and V 4 bases, and 10 bases lay outside the gene matches. The CDR3 consists of 19 residues. Germline CDR1 SGHVS, CDR2 FNYEAQ. The CDR3 sequence: CASSSGTSGRGVGTDTQYF. CDR3 coding DNA: TGTGCCAGCAGCTCCGGGACTAGCGGGAGAGGGGTGGGCACAGATACGCAGTATTTT.

DNA for the CDR3: TGCGCCAGCAGCTTATCGATTAGTCAGGGGGCCTCCTACGAGCAGTACTTC. Amino acid sequence: CASSLSISQGASYEQYF. This chain uses TRBV5-1 with TRBJ2-7; 8 nucleotides align to TRBD1. This CDR3 region has 17 residues. CDR1 and CDR2 (germline): SGHRS, YFSETQ. V lost 2 bases and J lost 0; bases outside the gene matches: 10.

This chain joins TRBV19 and TRBJ2-1, with D possibly TRBD2 on 6 matching bases. The V and J ends lost 3 bases and 4 bases respectively, with 13 bases between them. The CDR3 is 15 amino acids. Germline V CDR1 and CDR2: LNHDA, SQIVND (reference sequence). The CDR3 nucleotides read TGTGCCAGTAGTATGTTAACTAGCACTTACAATGAGCAGTTCTTC. It translates to CASSMLTSTYNEQFF.

This chain links TRBV11-3 with TRBJ1-1, with 8 nucleotides matching TRBD1. Germline V CDR1 and CDR2: SGHNT, YENEEA. V shed 5 bases, J shed 3 bases, and the junction held 8 bases outside the gene matches. The CDR3 contains 15 residues. The CDR3: CASSPGQGWDTEAFF. DNA of the CDR3: TGTGCCAGCAGCCCTGGACAGGGATGGGACACTGAAGCTTTCTTT. Based on the CDR3 plus reference TRBV11-3 and TRBJ1-1, the full variable domain is EAGVVQSPRYKIIEKKQPVAFWCNPISGHNTLYWYLQNLGQGPELLIRYENEEAVDDSQLPKDRFSAERLKGVDSTLKIQPAELGDSAVYLCASSPGQGWDTEAFFGQGTRLTVV.

V gene TRBV9 combines with J gene TRBJ1-1; 9 bases agree with TRBD1. V shed 1 base, J shed 4 bases, and the junction held 5 bases outside the gene matches. The CDR3 runs 15 residues. Germline CDR1 reads SGDLS; CDR2 reads YYNGEE. The CDR3 sequence: CASSVSGQGGTEAFF. The CDR3, as DNA: TGTGCCAGCAGCGTATCGGGACAGGGAGGCACTGAAGCTTTCTTT.

The gene calls are TRBV24-1 and TRBJ1-4; a weak D match, TRBD1 (6 bases). CDR1 is KGHDR and CDR2 is SFDVKD in the germline V gene. This CDR3 is 14 amino acids long. The V end was cut by 7 bases, the J end by 8 bases, with 16 bases between. CDR3 bases: TGTGCCACCAGCCCTAACAGGGATAACGAAAAACTGTTTTTT. Its protein is CATSPNRDNEKLFF.

J is TRBJ1-3 and V is TRBV5-6; D may be TRBD1 (6 bases). V was pared by 2 bases and J by 2 bases, with 8 bases between. Germline CDR1 reads SGHDT; CDR2 reads YYEEEE. The CDR3 spans 14 residues. In DNA, the CDR3 is TGTGCCAGCAGCTTAGGACAGACTGGAAACACCATATATTTT. The encoded protein is CASSLGQTGNTIYF.

This clone was counted between two and nine times. The V and J genes are TRBV28 and TRBJ2-7; weak D call: TRBD1 (6 bases). CDR3 size: 14 residues. Germline CDR1 reads MDHEN; CDR2 reads SYDVKM. With 7 bases removed from V and 4 bases from J, the gap between germline ends came to 17 bases. CDR3 nucleotides: TGTGCCAGCACCCCCGGGACAAACCTTTACGAGCAGTACTTC. As protein: CASTPGTNLYEQYF.

The chain is built from TRBV4-2 and TRBJ2-7, with unresolved D. The CDR3 runs 13 residues. The V end was cut by 4 bases, the J end by 6 bases, with 13 bases between. The germline V gene has CDR1 LGHNA and CDR2 YNFKEQ. The CDR3 loop is CASSLTSGAEQYF. The CDR3 DNA is TGTGCCAGCAGCCTAACGTCCGGTGCCGAGCAGTACTTC.

A single count supports this clone. The chain carries TRBV7-9 and TRBJ1-6; D unresolved. From germline, CDR1 is SEHNR and CDR2 FQNEAQ (reference sequence). Trimming cost V 1 base and J 8 bases, with 9 bases left between them. This CDR3 has 14 amino acids. The CDR3 loop reads CASSLDTSYSPLHF. The CDR3 region has the DNA TGTGCCAGCAGCTTAGACACCTCGTATTCACCCCTCCACTTT.

V is TRBV28 and J is TRBJ1-1; D is perhaps TRBD1 (6 bases). The CDR3 sequence is 14 residues long. The ends were cut back, 7 bases at V and 5 bases at J, with 17 bases in the middle. The germline CDR1 and CDR2 sequences are MDHEN and SYDVKM. CDR3 nucleotides: TGTGCCAGCACCCCTGGGGGGGCGCGGACTGAAGCTTTCTTT. Translation: CASTPGGARTEAFF.